This record covers a single TCR beta chain. Its antigen remains unknown. This entry belongs to a study of cytomegalovirus exposure and HLA in healthy donors. The CDR3 runs 15 residues. Germline CDR1 is SGHTA and CDR2 is FQGTGA. Losses at the gene ends were 4 bases for V and 6 bases for J; bases not matched to a gene: 10. PCR involved 60 Vbeta and 13 Jbeta primers. Here immunoSEQ multiplex PCR was the method, and the copy in TCRdb shows in-frame clones only, minus some. The sample data list roughly 30,000 clones. General study findings and limits: Cytomegalovirus association was listed for about 150 TCR beta chains. It was reportedly the case that the classifier diagnosed cytomegalovirus status with high specificity and sensitivity. In most subjects, TCR beta sequences reportedly gave accurate predictions of HLA-A and HLA-B alleles.

The V gene is TRBV7-3, the J gene TRBJ2-3, with 7 bases identical to TRBD1. The material sequenced was PBMCs. This clonotype originated in a woman aged 40 to 55 in good health and CMV-seropositive. The CDR3 bases are TGTGCCAGCAGCTCTTACAGGGGCGCAGGGGATACGCAGTATTTT. Encoded protein: CASSSYRGAGDTQYF.